This T cell receptor beta chain was identified in a study of shared clonotypes between healthy human individuals. Assay: immunoSEQ multiplex PCR; the TCRdb copy retains only in-frame clones and omits some. The sample records 2 million or so clones, about 95% being singletons. In the naive CD8 group, cells lacked CD45RO and were positively selected for CCR7, so terminally differentiated effector memory CD45RA+ cells were left out. The germline V gene has CDR1 MGHDK and CDR2 SYGVNS. V was cut by 4 bases and J by 9 bases, with 12 bases left in between. This CDR3 comprises 12 residues. The V and J genes are TRBV25-1 and TRBJ1-1, with TRBD1 as a possible D gene (6 bases). The sample consisted of naive CD8+ T cells sorted from blood. The receptor was isolated from a man younger than 35 in good health. CDR3 amino acids: CASSGTDYKAFF. The CDR3 DNA reads as TGTGCCAGCAGTGGGACAGACTATAAAGCTTTCTTT.